This entry lists 20 T cell receptor beta chains sequenced from one sample in a study of blood T cell repertoires in COVID-19. Data came from immunoSEQ multiplex PCR; TCRdb stores just in-frame clones and leaves some out. This sample yields over 85,000 clones, of which nearly 90% are seen a single time; roughly 4.3% belongs to the top ten. Sequencing was carried out using peripheral blood. The receptors were sampled from a man between 70 and 80 years old with acute or convalescent COVID-19.

This clone was detected only once. J is TRBJ1-3 and V is TRBV24-1, with 8 bases identical to TRBD1. Germline values: CDR1 KGHDR, CDR2 SFDVKD. V was clipped by 0 bases and J by 1 base; unmatched bases: 7. The CDR3 has 18 residues. The CDR3 protein is CATSDLPRTGPSGNTIYF. As DNA, the CDR3 is TGTGCCACCAGTGATTTGCCCAGGACAGGGCCATCTGGAAACACCATATATTTT.

The chain joins TRBV2 to TRBJ2-7; 8 nucleotides match TRBD1. V shed 4 bases and J 5 bases; nucleotides not matched to a gene: 10. Germline V gene data show CDR1 as SNHLY and CDR2 as FYNNEI. The CDR3 is 15 amino acids. CDR3: CASSARTGSTDEQYF. For the CDR3, the DNA is TGTGCCAGCAGTGCGCGGACAGGGTCTACCGACGAGCAGTACTTC.

The J gene is TRBJ1-6, the V gene TRBV6-5; 10 positions agree with TRBD1. This CDR3 has 15 residues. Unmatched junction bases numbered 6, after V lost 6 bases and J lost 7 bases. Germline loops: CDR1 MNHEY, CDR2 SVGAGI. CDR3 loop: CASRIDRGRNSPLHF. CDR3 nucleotide sequence: TGTGCCAGCAGGATTGACAGGGGGCGGAATTCACCCCTCCACTTT.

The chain is built from TRBV6-5 and TRBJ1-4, with TRBD1 matching over 8 bases. V was clipped by 6 bases and J by 7 bases; unmatched bases: 7. Germline V gene data show CDR1 as MNHEY and CDR2 as SVGAGI. This CDR3 has 14 residues. The CDR3 DNA follows: TGTGCCAGCAGAGGACAGGGTTCGGGTGAAAAACTGTTTTTT. It specifies CASRGQGSGEKLFF.

This sequence joins TRBV25-1 and TRBJ2-5, with 9 bases aligning to TRBD2. Germline CDR1 is MGHDK and CDR2 is SYGVNS. V lost 5 bases, J lost 5 bases, and 12 bases stayed unmatched. This CDR3 comprises 16 residues. The CDR3 nucleotides read TGTGCCAGCAGTAAAACAAATAGCGGGGGAGGTGAGACCCAGTACTTC. This translates into CASSKTNSGGGETQYF. Full variable domain (remainder filled in from reference TRBV25-1 and TRBJ2-5): EADIYQTPRYLVIGTGKKITLECSQTMGHDKMYWYQQDPGMELHLIHYSYGVNSTEKGDLSSESTVSRIRTEHFPLTLESARPSHTSQYLCASSKTNSGGGETQYFGPGTRLLVL.

The V and J genes are TRBV5-1 and TRBJ1-2; 8 nucleotides agree with TRBD1. The V gene end was trimmed by 4 bases and the J gene end by 8 bases; junction bases not matched to a gene: 10. This CDR3 is built from 14 residues. Germline V gene lookup returns CDR1 SGHRS and CDR2 YFSETQ. This CDR3 is CASSITGGREGYTF. The CDR3 DNA reads TGCGCCAGCAGCATAACAGGGGGTAGGGAAGGCTACACCTTC.

The CDR3 loop is CASSLAPGGINEQYV. Written as DNA, the CDR3 is TGTGCCAGCAGCTTAGCCCCAGGGGGCATAAACGAGCAGTACGTC. This chain links TRBV11-2 with TRBJ2-7; 8 nucleotides match TRBD1. The V gene end was trimmed by 1 base and the J gene end by 5 bases; junction bases not matched to a gene: 7. CDR1 is SGHAT and CDR2 is FQNNGV in the germline V gene. CDR3 length: 15 amino acids.

Only a few counts were recorded for this clone. The chain combines TRBV2 with TRBJ2-5; D possibly corresponds to TRBD1 (6 bases). The V and J ends lost 10 bases and 3 bases respectively, with 9 bases between them. The germline CDR1 and CDR2 sequences are SNHLY and FYNNEI. The CDR3 contains 11 residues. Here the CDR3 reads CATGVEETQYF. In DNA form, the CDR3 reads TGTGCCACAGGGGTAGAAGAGACCCAGTACTTC.

The J gene is TRBJ2-1, the V gene TRBV11-1, with TRBD1 matching over 10 bases. The V and J ends lost 1 base and 0 bases, in that order; junction bases with no gene match: 0. This CDR3 region has 16 residues. Germline CDR1 reads SGHAT; CDR2 reads FQDESV (reference sequence). The CDR3 DNA sequence: TGTGCCAGCAGCTTAGGACAGGGGGCCTCCTACAATGAGCAGTTCTTC. Residues: CASSLGQGASYNEQFF.

This clone turned up a few times. The chain carries TRBV5-1 and TRBJ1-1; TRBD1 aligns across 7 bases. This CDR3 contains 14 residues. After removal of 4 bases from V and 10 bases from J, the junction contained 13 bases not matched to a gene. From germline, CDR1 is SGHRS and CDR2 YFSETQ. The CDR3 DNA reads TGCGCCAGCAGCGGCCAGACAGGGTTTCGGGGAGCTTTCTTT. It specifies CASSGQTGFRGAFF.

The chain joins TRBV29-1 to TRBJ1-2, with TRBD1 matching 7 bases. Germline V gives CDR1 SQVTM, CDR2 ANQGSEA. Unmatched junction bases numbered 3, after V lost 2 bases and J lost 6 bases. CDR3 length equals 12 residues. This chain's CDR3 is CSVETGTDGYTF. The CDR3 DNA is TGCAGCGTTGAAACCGGGACAGATGGCTACACCTTC. The full variable domain, its missing parts supplied by reference TRBV29-1 and TRBJ1-2, is SAVISQKPSRDICQRGTSLTIQCQVDSQVTMMFWYRQQPGQSLTLIATANQGSEATYESGFVIDKFPISRPNLTFSTLTVSNMSPEDSSIYLCSVETGTDGYTFGSGTRLTVV.

V and J are TRBV28 and TRBJ2-7, with D possibly being TRBD1 (5 bases). The CDR3 totals 14 residues. The V gene's germline CDR1 is MDHEN and CDR2 SYDVKM. In DNA form, the CDR3 reads TGTGCCAGCAGCCCTGGGCAGGGCTCCCACGAGCAGTACGTC. It translates to CASSPGQGSHEQYV.

V is TRBV11-3 and J is TRBJ2-5; TRBD2 matches 7 bases. J lost 3 bases, V lost 5 bases, and 12 bases had no gene match. Germline assignment: CDR1 SGHNT and CDR2 YENEEA. CDR3 length: 16 residues. The CDR3 nucleotides are TGTGCCAGCAGCCCGGGTATGGGTCGGGGGGAAGAGACCCAGTACTTC. This sequence encodes CASSPGMGRGEETQYF.

The rearrangement links TRBV7-9 to TRBJ1-2; D gene uncertain. V was pared by 1 base and J by 6 bases, with 12 bases between. Germline CDR1 SEHNR, CDR2 FQNEAQ (reference sequence). The CDR3 covers 14 residues. CDR3 loop: CASSLDFLINGYTF. DNA of the CDR3: TGTGCCAGCAGCTTAGACTTCTTGATCAATGGCTACACCTTC.

The J gene is TRBJ2-7, the V gene TRBV7-8; possibly TRBD1 for D (5 bases). Trimming removed 5 bases at V and 3 bases at J, with 11 bases between. CDR1 and CDR2 (germline): SGHVS, FQNEAQ. CDR3 length: 13 residues. The CDR3 loop is CASSPQGNYEQYF. Here the CDR3 DNA reads TGTGCCAGCAGCCCCCAGGGAAACTACGAGCAGTACTTC.

V is TRBV2 and J is TRBJ2-7, with 7 bases matching TRBD1. This CDR3 contains 16 residues. The V segment lost 6 bases and the J segment 3 bases; nucleotides outside the gene matches: 14. CDR1 is SNHLY, CDR2 FYNNEI, per germline. The CDR3 loop reads CASRAAGTVYFYEQYF. The CDR3 bases are TGTGCCAGCAGGGCAGCCGGGACAGTTTATTTCTACGAGCAGTACTTC.

The chain links TRBV29-1 to TRBJ1-1; 12 positions match TRBD1. With 6 bases clipped from V and 6 bases from J, the junction kept 5 bases outside the gene matches. The CDR3 covers 13 residues. Germline-derived CDR1 and CDR2 are SQVTM and ANQGSEA. CDR3 nucleotides: TGCAGCGTCGAGGGACAGGGGGCGTCTGAAGCTTTCTTT. This sequence encodes CSVEGQGASEAFF. The full variable domain, completed using reference TRBV29-1 and TRBJ1-1, is SAVISQKPSRDICQRGTSLTIQCQVDSQVTMMFWYRQQPGQSLTLIATANQGSEATYESGFVIDKFPISRPNLTFSTLTVSNMSPEDSSIYLCSVEGQGASEAFFGQGTRLTVV.

V and J are TRBV5-1 and TRBJ2-2; 10 positions match TRBD2. CDR1 is SGHRS, CDR2 YFSETQ, per germline. Trimming at V came to 5 bases and at J to 6 bases, leaving 7 bases not matched to a gene. CDR3 length: 15 amino acids. Here the CDR3 DNA reads TGCGCCAGCAGGGCCGGGACTAGCGCTTCCGGGGAGCTGTTTTTT. Residues: CASRAGTSASGELFF.

V usage is TRBV2 and J usage is TRBJ1-1; a weak D match, TRBD1 (5 bases). CDR3 length equals 12 residues. Germline CDR1 and CDR2: SNHLY and FYNNEI. The ends were cut back, 5 bases at V and 7 bases at J, with 11 bases in the middle. In DNA form, the CDR3 reads TGTGCCAGCAGTACAGGCTGGAATGAAGCTTTCTTT. This sequence encodes CASSTGWNEAFF. The complete variable domain, with remaining parts taken from reference TRBV2 and TRBJ1-1, reads EPEVTQTPSHQVTQMGQEVILRCVPISNHLYFYWYRQILGQKVEFLVSFYNNEISEKSEIFDDQFSVERPDGSNFTLKIRSTKLEDSAMYFCASSTGWNEAFFGQGTRLTVV.

The chain has TRBV5-6 and TRBJ2-2, with D possibly being TRBD1 (5 bases). CDR1 is SGHDT and CDR2 is YYEEEE in the germline V gene. The CDR3 consists of 14 residues. Trimming left V 0 bases short and J 7 bases short, with 10 bases between. The CDR3 here is CASSLEGVGGELFF. DNA of the CDR3: TGTGCCAGCAGCTTGGAAGGGGTAGGCGGGGAGCTGTTTTTT.